The 3 T cell receptor beta chains below come from one sample, sequenced in a study. Using its own MiXCR run on the RT-PCR reads, TCRdb lists one record per CDR3 protein. The sample records fewer than 800,000 distinct CDR3 sequences, around 14% being singletons. The sequencing input was memory CD4+ T cells from blood. The origin of the receptors is a female donor in good health, serving as a healthy control.

This clonotype occurred many times. CDR3 residues: CASSPPAGNNEQFF. DNA for the CDR3: TGTGCCAGCTCACCACCGGCCGGTAACAATGAGCAGTTCTTC. V and J are TRBV18 and TRBJ2-1, with no clear D. The germline gives CDR1 KGHSH, CDR2 LQKENI. V lost 0 bases and J lost 5, with 8 bases in between. The CDR3 sequence is 14 residues long.

The genes are TRBV7-2 and TRBJ2-5; TRBD2 might be the D (5 bases). Germline lookup yields CDR1 SGHTA and CDR2 FQGNSA. V was cut by 0 bases and J by 10 bases, with 9 bases left in between. The CDR3 runs 12 residues. In DNA, the CDR3 is TGTGCCAGCAGCTTAGCGCTCGGGGACCAGTACTTC. This encodes CASSLALGDQYF.

This clonotype has at least ten counts. In DNA form, the CDR3 reads TGCAGTGCGGAGACAGGGGGCCGGTTGCCCCTCCACTTT. As protein: CSAETGGRLPLHF. The V and J genes are TRBV20-1 and TRBJ1-6, with 10 bases matching TRBD1. Germline values: CDR1 DFQATT, CDR2 SNEGSKA (reference sequence). Trimming took 6 bases from V and 13 from J; bases not matched to a gene: 9. The CDR3 runs to 13 residues.